The sequence of this T cell receptor beta chain was determined in a study of blood T cell repertoires in COVID-19. For the study at large: Researchers got acute and convalescent COVID-19 samples from the United States, Italy and Spain.

The CDR3 extends over 14 amino acids. Germline CDR1 is MNHEY and CDR2 is SMNVEV (reference sequence). V gave up 3 bases and J gave up 9 bases, with 12 bases separating them. The repertoire was sequenced with immunoSEQ multiplex PCR; TCRdb's copy has only in-frame clones and lacks some. The sample holds about 59,000 clones; 91% are singletons and the top ten take about 8.1%. The chain couples TRBV27 to TRBJ1-6, with D maybe TRBD1 (5 bases). Sequencing was performed on peripheral blood. The receptor's source is a human donor in a cohort sampled during active COVID-19. CDR3 nucleotides: TGTGCCAGCAGTTTTTCGGGGGAGGGTTCACCCCTCCACTTT. Protein product: CASSFSGEGSPLHF.